This entry concerns a single T cell receptor beta chain. Antigen specificity is unknown. Germline-derived CDR1 and CDR2 are SQVTM and ANQGSEA. The CDR3 loop spans 13 amino acids. Unmatched junction bases numbered 8, after V lost 5 bases and J lost 13 bases. TCR beta cDNA libraries included unique molecular identifiers. Yield was approximately 500,000 cDNA molecules from around 0.96 to 9.9 million T cells. TCRdb re-called the PCR reads with MiXCR, one entry per CDR3 protein. The sample contains about 540,000 distinct CDR3 sequences, 34% of which appear only once. The sample comes from a study of post-analysis software for immune sequencing data. Study observations and caveats: Under the F measure, samples that were prepared in one batch clustered strongly together. For normalized Chao1 diversity, multiple sclerosis patients scored significantly lower than controls did. Patients showed TRBV5-6, TRBV5-1 and TRBV20-1 among four to six TRBV segments more frequent than in controls.

Sequenced sample: blood. The genes are TRBV29-1 and TRBJ2-1; 13 bases agree with TRBD2. The sequence derives from a girl aged 2 to 17 with multiple sclerosis. CDR3 coding DNA: TGCAGCGTTTCCGGACTAGCGGGGGAATTCCAGTTCTTC. Its translation is CSVSGLAGEFQFF.